This TCR beta chain was sequenced for a study of blood T cells in healthy people across ages. Notes on this clonotype: The junction differs from germline at one of its ends, possibly a read error.

Germline CDR1 MDHEN, CDR2 SYDVKM. The CDR3 spans 14 residues. The sample, around 10 milliliters of peripheral blood, was drawn from each donor. Alongside a J-beta primer mix, a sample-barcoded 5' primer served in a second PCR lasting about 7 to 11 cycles. A 12-random-nucleotide template-switch adaptor tagged each cDNA molecule. TCRdb passed the 5' RACE reads through MiXCR, listing each CDR3 protein once. In the table there are approximately 1.5 million distinct CDR3 sequences, about 32% of which are singletons. This receptor was identified in a woman aged 25 to 39 in good health. The source material was blood. V gene TRBV28 combines with J gene TRBJ2-7, with D possibly TRBD1 on 5 matching bases. CDR3 bases: TGTGCCAGCAGGTTATTCAGGGATCAGTCAGAGCAGTACTTC. This encodes CASRLFRDQSEQYF.